Shown below are 9 T cell receptor beta chains from a single sample sequenced in a study of blood T cells in healthy people across ages. Then a second PCR, running roughly 7 to 11 cycles, was carried out with a sample-barcoded 5' primer and a J-beta primer mix. MiXCR was run by TCRdb on the 5' RACE reads, yielding one entry per CDR3 protein. The table has roughly 930,000 distinct CDR3 sequences, roughly 48% seen once. The sample taken for sequencing was blood. The receptors originated from a man aged 25-40 years in good health.

J is TRBJ1-5 and V is TRBV5-6; possibly TRBD1 for D (5 bases). Looked up from germline, CDR1 is SGHDT and CDR2 is YYEEEE. V lost 4 bases and J 0 bases, leaving 14 bases between the germline ends. This CDR3 is built from 16 residues. This chain's CDR3 is CASSLRGGDSNQPQHF. CDR3 in DNA: TGTGCCAGCAGCCTGAGGGGAGGGGATAGCAATCAGCCCCAGCATTTT.

The rearrangement links TRBV6-1 to TRBJ2-3, with D possibly TRBD2 on 5 matching bases. The CDR3 runs to 14 residues. Trimming took off 8 bases at V and 2 bases at J, with 14 bases between the two ends. The germline CDR1 and CDR2 sequences are MNHNS and SASEGT. CDR3 sequence: CASFKRDSTDTQYF. The CDR3 bases are TGTGCCAGCTTTAAGAGGGATTCCACAGATACGCAGTATTTT.

In nucleotides, the CDR3 is TGTGCCAGCAGCCAACGGACAGGGGGATTGGGCGAGCAGTACTTC. This encodes CASSQRTGGLGEQYF. This chain uses TRBV7-2 with TRBJ2-7; 10 bases are shared with TRBD1. The CDR3 is 15 amino acids. Looked up from germline, CDR1 is SGHTA and CDR2 is FQGNSA. V trimming: 5 bases; J trimming: 6 bases; junction bases outside the gene matches: 10.

Only a few counts were recorded for this clonotype. The gene calls are TRBV6-6 and TRBJ1-5; 8 positions agree with TRBD1. V gave up 7 bases and J gave up 5 bases; unmatched junction bases: 13. In germline, CDR1 is MNHNY, CDR2 SVGAGI (reference sequence). The CDR3 runs 16 residues. The DNA of the CDR3 is TGTGCCAGCACCATGGACAGGGACATAACCTATCAGCCCCAGCATTTT. Translation: CASTMDRDITYQPQHF.

The rearrangement uses TRBV7-2 and TRBJ2-1; 8 bases fit TRBD2. Per germline, CDR1 SGHTA and CDR2 FQGNSA. V shed 2 bases, J shed 6 bases, and the junction held 3 bases outside the gene matches. The CDR3 is 14 amino acids. The CDR3 coding sequence is TGTGCCAGCAGCTTACTAGCGGGCCTCAATGAGCAGTTCTTC. This translates into CASSLLAGLNEQFF.

This clonotype was found many times. This chain uses TRBV29-1 with TRBJ2-7, with D perhaps TRBD2 (5 bases). Germline loops: CDR1 SQVTM, CDR2 ANQGSEA. The CDR3 extends over 15 amino acids. Trimming stripped 0 bases from V and 5 bases from J, with 17 bases between. CDR3 nucleotide sequence: TGCAGCGTTGAAGAGTTGAGGGTTGGCTCTAACGAGCAGTACTTC. Translated, it gives CSVEELRVGSNEQYF.

The count of this clonotype is one. This rearrangement joins TRBV20-1 to TRBJ1-1; the match to TRBD1 covers 8 bases. This CDR3 region has 15 residues. Germline loops: CDR1 DFQATT, CDR2 SNEGSKA (reference sequence). After removal of 3 bases from V and 0 bases from J, the junction contained 6 bases not matched to a gene. DNA for the CDR3: TGCAGTGCTAGCGACACAGGGGGGATGAACACTGAAGCTTTCTTT. Translation: CSASDTGGMNTEAFF.

V usage is TRBV7-2 and J usage is TRBJ1-2, with 7 bases lining up with TRBD1. V lost 4 bases, J lost 8 bases, and 16 bases stayed unmatched. Per the germline V gene, CDR1 is SGHTA and CDR2 is FQGNSA. The CDR3 runs to 16 residues. CDR3 DNA: TGTGCCAGCAGCTATTCCACAGGGGCCGGAGCGGGAGGCTACACCTTC. It translates to CASSYSTGAGAGGYTF. The whole variable domain, filled in from reference TRBV7-2 and TRBJ1-2, reads GAGVSQSPSNKVTEKGKDVELRCDPISGHTALYWYRQSLGQGLEFLIYFQGNSAPDKSGLPSDRFSAERTGGSVSTLTIQRTQQEDSAVYLCASSYSTGAGAGGYTFGSGTRLTVV.

The V gene is TRBV5-1, the J gene TRBJ1-5; D is possibly TRBD1 (5 bases). The CDR3 has 13 amino acids. V lost 4 bases and J lost 5, with 10 bases in between. CDR1 is SGHRS, CDR2 YFSETQ, per germline. This chain's CDR3 is CASSEGRDQPQHF. The CDR3 nucleotides read TGCGCCAGCAGCGAGGGACGGGATCAGCCCCAGCATTTT.